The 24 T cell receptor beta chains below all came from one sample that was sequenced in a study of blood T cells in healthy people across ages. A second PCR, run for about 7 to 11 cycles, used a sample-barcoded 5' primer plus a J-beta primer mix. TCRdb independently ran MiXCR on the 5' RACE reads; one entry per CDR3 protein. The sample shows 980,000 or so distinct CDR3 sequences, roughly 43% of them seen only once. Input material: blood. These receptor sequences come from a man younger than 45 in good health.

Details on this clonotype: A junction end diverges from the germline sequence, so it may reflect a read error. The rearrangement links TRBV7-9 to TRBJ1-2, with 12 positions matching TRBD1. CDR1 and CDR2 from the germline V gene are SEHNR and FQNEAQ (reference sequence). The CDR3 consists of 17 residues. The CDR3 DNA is TGTGCCAACAGCTCCTCGGGACAGGGGGCGCCGGCCTATGGCTACACCTTC. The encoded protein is CANSSSGQGAPAYGYTF.

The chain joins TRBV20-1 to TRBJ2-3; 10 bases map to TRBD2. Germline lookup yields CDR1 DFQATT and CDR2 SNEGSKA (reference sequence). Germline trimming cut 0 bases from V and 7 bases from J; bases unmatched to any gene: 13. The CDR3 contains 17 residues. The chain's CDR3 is CSARDDPGLAEANTQYF. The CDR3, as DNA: TGCAGTGCTAGAGACGACCCCGGACTAGCGGAGGCAAATACGCAGTATTTT.

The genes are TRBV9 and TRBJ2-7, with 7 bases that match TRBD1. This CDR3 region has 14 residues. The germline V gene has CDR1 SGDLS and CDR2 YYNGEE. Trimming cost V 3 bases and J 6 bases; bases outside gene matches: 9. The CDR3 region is CASSAVQGIGEQYF. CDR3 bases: TGTGCCAGCAGCGCCGTACAGGGGATAGGCGAGCAGTACTTC.

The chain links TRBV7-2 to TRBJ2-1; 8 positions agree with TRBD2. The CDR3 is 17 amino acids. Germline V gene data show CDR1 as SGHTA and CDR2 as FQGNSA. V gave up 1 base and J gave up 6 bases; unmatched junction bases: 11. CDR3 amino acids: CASSLESTSGGGNEQFF. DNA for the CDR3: TGTGCCAGCAGCTTAGAGAGTACCAGCGGGGGTGGCAATGAGCAGTTCTTC. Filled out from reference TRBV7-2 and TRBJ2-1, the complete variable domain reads GAGVSQSPSNKVTEKGKDVELRCDPISGHTALYWYRQSLGQGLEFLIYFQGNSAPDKSGLPSDRFSAERTGGSVSTLTIQRTQQEDSAVYLCASSLESTSGGGNEQFFGPGTRLTVL.

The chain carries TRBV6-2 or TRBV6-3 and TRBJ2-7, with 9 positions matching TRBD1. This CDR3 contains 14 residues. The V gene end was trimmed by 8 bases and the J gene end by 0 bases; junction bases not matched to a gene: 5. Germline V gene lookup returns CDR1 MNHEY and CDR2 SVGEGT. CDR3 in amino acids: CASCWGQGSYEQYF. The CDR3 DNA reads TGTGCCAGCTGTTGGGGACAGGGCTCCTACGAGCAGTACTTC.

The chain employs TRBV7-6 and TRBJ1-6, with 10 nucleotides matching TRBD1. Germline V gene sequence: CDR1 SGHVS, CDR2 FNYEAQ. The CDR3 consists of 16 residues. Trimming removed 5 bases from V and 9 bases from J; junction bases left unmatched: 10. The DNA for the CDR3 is TGTGCCAGCAGCCTACAGACGACAGGGGGCTCTTCACCCCTCCACTTT. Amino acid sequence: CASSLQTTGGSSPLHF.

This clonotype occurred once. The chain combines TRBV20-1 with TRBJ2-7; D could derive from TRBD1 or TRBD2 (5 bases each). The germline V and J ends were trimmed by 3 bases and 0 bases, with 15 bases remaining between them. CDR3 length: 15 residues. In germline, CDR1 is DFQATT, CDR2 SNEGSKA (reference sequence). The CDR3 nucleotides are TGCAGTGCTAGCAACCCGGGACCTAGCTCCTACGAGCAGTACTTC. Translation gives CSASNPGPSSYEQYF.

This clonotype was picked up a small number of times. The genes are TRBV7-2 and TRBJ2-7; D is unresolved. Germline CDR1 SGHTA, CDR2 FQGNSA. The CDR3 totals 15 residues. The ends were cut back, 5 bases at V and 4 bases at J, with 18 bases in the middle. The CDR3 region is CASSPQVASGYEQYF. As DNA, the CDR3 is TGTGCCAGCAGCCCCCAGGTAGCTTCCGGGTACGAGCAGTACTTC.

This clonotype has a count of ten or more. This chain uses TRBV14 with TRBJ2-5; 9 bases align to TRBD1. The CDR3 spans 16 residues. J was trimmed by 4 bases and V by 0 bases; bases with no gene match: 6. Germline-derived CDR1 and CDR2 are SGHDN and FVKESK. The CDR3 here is CASSQDATGGSETQYF. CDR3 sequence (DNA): TGTGCCAGCAGCCAAGACGCGACAGGGGGGTCAGAGACCCAGTACTTC. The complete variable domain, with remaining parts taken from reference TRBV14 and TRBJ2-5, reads EAGVTQFPSHSVIEKGQTVTLRCDPISGHDNLYWYRRVMGKEIKFLLHFVKESKQDESGMPNNRFLAERTGGTYSTLKVQPAELEDSGVYFCASSQDATGGSETQYFGPGTRLLVL.

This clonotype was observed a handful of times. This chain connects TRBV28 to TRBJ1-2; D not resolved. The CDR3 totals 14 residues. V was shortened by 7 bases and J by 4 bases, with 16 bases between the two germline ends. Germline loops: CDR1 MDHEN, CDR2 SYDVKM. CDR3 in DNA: TGTGCCAGCACCCTAGGGTCGTCGGGCTATGGCTACACCTTC. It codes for CASTLGSSGYGYTF.

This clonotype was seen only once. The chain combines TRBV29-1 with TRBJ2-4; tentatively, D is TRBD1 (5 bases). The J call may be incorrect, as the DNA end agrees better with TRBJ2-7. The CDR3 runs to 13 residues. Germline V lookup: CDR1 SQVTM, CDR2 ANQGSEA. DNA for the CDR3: TGCAGCGGCGAGGACACGAACTCCTACGAGCAGTACTTC. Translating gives CSGEDTNSYEQYF.

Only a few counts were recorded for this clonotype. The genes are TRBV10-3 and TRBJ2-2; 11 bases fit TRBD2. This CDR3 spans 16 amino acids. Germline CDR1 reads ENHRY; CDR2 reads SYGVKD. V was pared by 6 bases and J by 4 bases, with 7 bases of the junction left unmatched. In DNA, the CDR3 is TGTGCCATCAGCCCGACTAGCGGGACCCCCACCGGGGAGCTGTTTTTT. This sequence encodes CAISPTSGTPTGELFF.

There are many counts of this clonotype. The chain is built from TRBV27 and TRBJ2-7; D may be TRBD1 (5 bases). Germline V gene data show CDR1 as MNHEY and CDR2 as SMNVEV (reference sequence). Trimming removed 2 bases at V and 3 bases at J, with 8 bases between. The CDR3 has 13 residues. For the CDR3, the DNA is TGTGCCAGCAGTTTACAGGGTGACTACGAGCAGTACTTC. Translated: CASSLQGDYEQYF.

DNA for the CDR3: TGTGCCAGCAGTGAAGCGCTTGGGTGGTCGGAGCAGTACTTC. Protein sequence: CASSEALGWSEQYF. The J gene is TRBJ2-5, the V gene TRBV2; D gene uncertain. The germline V and J ends were trimmed by 0 bases and 11 bases, with 16 bases remaining between them. CDR1 SNHLY and CDR2 FYNNEI come from the germline V gene. The CDR3 runs to 14 residues.

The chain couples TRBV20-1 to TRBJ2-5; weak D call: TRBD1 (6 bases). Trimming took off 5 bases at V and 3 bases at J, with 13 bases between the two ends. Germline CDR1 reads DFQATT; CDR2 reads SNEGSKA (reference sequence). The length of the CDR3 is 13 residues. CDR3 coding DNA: TGCAGTGCTGCGACAGGCTGGGAAGAGACCCAGTACTTC. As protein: CSAATGWEETQYF.

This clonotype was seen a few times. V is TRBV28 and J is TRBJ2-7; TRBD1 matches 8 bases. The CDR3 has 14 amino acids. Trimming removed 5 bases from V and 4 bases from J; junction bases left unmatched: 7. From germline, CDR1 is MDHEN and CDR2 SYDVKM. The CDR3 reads CASSDGQGGYEQYF. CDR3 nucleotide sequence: TGTGCCAGCAGTGATGGACAGGGTGGGTACGAGCAGTACTTC.

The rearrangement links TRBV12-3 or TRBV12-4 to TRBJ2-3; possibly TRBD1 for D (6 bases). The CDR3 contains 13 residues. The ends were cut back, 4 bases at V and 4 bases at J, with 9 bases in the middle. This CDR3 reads CASSWAGADTQYF. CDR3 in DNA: TGTGCCAGCAGTTGGGCAGGGGCAGATACGCAGTATTTT.

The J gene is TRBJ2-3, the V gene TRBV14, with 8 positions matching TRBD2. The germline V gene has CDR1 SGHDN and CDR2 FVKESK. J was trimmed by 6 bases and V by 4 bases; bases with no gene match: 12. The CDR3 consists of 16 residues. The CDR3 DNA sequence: TGTGCCAGCAGCCTCCGGGCAGCGGGGGCGACCGATACGCAGTATTTT. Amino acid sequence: CASSLRAAGATDTQYF.

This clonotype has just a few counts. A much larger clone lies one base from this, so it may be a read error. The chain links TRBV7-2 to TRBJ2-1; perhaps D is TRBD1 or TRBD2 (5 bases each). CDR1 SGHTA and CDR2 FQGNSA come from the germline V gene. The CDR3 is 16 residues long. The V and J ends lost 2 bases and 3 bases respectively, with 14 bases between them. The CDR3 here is CASSLRSGTIYNEQFF. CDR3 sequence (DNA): TGTGCCAGCAGCTTACGCTCGGGGACCATCTACAATGAGCAGTTCTTC.

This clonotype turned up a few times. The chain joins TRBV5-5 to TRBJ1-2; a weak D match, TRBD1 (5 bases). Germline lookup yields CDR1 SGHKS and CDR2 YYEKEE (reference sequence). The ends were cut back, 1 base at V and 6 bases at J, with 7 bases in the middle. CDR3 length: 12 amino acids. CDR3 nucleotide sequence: TGTGCCAGCAGCTTGACAGGTCATGGCTACACCTTC. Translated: CASSLTGHGYTF.

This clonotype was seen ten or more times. The CDR3 sequence: CASSESRQGETQYF. The CDR3 DNA reads as TGTGCCAGCAGTGAATCGCGACAGGGAGAGACCCAGTACTTC. This chain connects TRBV25-1 to TRBJ2-5, with 7 bases lining up with TRBD1. The CDR3 contains 14 residues. Looked up from germline, CDR1 is MGHDK and CDR2 is SYGVNS. Germline trimming cut 1 base from V and 4 bases from J; bases unmatched to any gene: 3.

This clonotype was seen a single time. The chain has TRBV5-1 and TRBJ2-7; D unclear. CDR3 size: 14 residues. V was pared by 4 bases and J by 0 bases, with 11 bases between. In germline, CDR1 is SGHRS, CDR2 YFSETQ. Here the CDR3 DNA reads TGCGCCAGCAGCACAATCGCGAGCTCCTACGAGCAGTACTTC. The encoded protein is CASSTIASSYEQYF. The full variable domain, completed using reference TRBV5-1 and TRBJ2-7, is KAGVTQTPRYLIKTRGQQVTLSCSPISGHRSVSWYQQTPGQGLQFLFEYFSETQRNKGNFPGRFSGRQFSNSRSEMNVSTLELGDSALYLCASSTIASSYEQYFGPGTRLTVT.

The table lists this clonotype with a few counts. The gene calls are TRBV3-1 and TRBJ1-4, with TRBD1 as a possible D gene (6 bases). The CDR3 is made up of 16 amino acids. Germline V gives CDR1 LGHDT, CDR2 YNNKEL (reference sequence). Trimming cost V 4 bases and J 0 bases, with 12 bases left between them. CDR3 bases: TGTGCCAGCAGCCCCCTCGCAGGGGCAACTAATGAAAAACTGTTTTTT. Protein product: CASSPLAGATNEKLFF.

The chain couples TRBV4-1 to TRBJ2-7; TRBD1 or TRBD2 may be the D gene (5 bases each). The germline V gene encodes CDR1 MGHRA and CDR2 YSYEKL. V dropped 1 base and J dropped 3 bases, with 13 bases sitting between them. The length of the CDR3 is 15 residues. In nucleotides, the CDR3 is TGCGCCAGCAGCCAAGGAGGGGATCACAGCTACGAGCAGTACTTC. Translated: CASSQGGDHSYEQYF.